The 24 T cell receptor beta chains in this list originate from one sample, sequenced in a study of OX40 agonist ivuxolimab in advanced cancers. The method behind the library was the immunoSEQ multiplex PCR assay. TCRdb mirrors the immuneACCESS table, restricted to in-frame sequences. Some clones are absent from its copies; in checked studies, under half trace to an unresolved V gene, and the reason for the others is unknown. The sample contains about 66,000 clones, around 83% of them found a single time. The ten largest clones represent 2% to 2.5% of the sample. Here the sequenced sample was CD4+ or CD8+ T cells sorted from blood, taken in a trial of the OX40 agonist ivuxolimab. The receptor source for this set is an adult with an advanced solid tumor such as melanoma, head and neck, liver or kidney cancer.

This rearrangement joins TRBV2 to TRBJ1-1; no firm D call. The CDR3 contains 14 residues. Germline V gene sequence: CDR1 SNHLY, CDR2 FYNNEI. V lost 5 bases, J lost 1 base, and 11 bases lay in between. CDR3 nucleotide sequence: TGTGCCAGCAGTTCCAGGTGGGGGAACACTGAAGCTTTCTTT. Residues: CASSSRWGNTEAFF.

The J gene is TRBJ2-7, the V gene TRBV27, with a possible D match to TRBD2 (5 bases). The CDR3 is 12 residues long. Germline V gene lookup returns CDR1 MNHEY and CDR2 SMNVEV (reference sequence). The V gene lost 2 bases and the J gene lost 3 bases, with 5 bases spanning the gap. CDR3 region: CASSLAGYEQYF. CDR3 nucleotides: TGTGCCAGCAGTTTAGCGGGCTACGAGCAGTACTTC.

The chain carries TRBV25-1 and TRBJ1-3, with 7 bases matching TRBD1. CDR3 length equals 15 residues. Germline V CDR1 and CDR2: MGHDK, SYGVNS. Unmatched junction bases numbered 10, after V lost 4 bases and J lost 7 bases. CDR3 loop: CASSGKTGTGNTIYF. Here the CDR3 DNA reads TGTGCCAGCAGTGGGAAGACAGGGACCGGTAACACCATATATTTT.

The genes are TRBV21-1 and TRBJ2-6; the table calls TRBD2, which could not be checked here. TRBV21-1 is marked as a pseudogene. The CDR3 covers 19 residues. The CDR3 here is CASSKPGLAGVSGANVLTF. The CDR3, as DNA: TGTGCCAGCAGCAAACCGGGACTAGCGGGAGTTAGTGGGGCCAACGTCCTGACTTTC.

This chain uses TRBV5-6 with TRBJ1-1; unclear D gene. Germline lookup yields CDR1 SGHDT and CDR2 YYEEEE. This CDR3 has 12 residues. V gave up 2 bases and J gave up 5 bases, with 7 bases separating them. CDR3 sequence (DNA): TGTGCCAGCAGCTTCACATATACTGAAGCTTTCTTT. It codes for CASSFTYTEAFF.

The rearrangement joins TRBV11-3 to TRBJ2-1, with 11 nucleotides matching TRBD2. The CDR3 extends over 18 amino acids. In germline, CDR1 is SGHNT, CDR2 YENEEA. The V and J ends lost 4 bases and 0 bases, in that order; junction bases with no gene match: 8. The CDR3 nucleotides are TGTGCCAGCAGCTCCCGGACTAGCGGGTCCCTCTCCTACAATGAGCAGTTCTTC. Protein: CASSSRTSGSLSYNEQFF.

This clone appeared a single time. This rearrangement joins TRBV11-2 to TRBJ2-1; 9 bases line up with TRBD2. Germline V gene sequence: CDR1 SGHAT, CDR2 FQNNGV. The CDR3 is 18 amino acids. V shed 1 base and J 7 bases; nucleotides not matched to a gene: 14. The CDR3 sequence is CASSLVALSSGATNEQFF. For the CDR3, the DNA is TGTGCCAGCAGCTTAGTAGCCCTATCTAGCGGGGCGACAAATGAGCAGTTCTTC.

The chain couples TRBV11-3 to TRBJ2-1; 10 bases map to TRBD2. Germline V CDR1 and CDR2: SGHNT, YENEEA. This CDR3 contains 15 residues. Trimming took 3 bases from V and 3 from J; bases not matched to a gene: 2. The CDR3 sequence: CASSFSGRFYNEQFF. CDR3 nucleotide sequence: TGTGCCAGCAGCTTTAGCGGGAGGTTCTACAATGAGCAGTTCTTC.

This CDR3 is CSVEEGAGGYEQYF. CDR3 in DNA: TGCAGCGTTGAAGAAGGGGCAGGGGGCTACGAGCAGTACTTC. V is TRBV29-1 and J is TRBJ2-7; 7 positions match TRBD1. There are 14 residues in the CDR3. The V and J ends lost 0 bases and 3 bases, in that order; junction bases with no gene match: 5. Germline V CDR1 and CDR2: SQVTM, ANQGSEA.

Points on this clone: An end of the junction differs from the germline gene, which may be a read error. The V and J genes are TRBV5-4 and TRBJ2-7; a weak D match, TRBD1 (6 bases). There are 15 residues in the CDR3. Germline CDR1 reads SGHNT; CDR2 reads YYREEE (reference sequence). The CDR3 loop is CASSQEDRLGYEQYF. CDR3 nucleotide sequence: TGCGCCAGCAGCCAAGAAGACAGGCTGGGATACGAGCAGTACTTC.

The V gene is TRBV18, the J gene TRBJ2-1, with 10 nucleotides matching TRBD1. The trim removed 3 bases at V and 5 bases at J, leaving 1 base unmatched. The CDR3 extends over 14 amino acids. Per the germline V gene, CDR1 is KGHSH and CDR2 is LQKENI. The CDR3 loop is CASSPGQGNNEQFF. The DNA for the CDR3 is TGTGCCAGCTCACCGGGACAGGGGAACAATGAGCAGTTCTTC.

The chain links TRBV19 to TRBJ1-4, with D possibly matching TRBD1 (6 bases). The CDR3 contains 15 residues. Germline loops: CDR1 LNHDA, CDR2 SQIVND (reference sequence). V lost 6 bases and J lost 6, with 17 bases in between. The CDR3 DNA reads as TGTGCCAGTAGATCGGACAGTATACAAGATGAAAAACTGTTTTTT. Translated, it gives CASRSDSIQDEKLFF.

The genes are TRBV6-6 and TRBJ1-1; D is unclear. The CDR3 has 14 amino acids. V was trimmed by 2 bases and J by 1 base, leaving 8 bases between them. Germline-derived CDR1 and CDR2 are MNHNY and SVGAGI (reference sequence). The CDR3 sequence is CASSYDLGNTEAFF. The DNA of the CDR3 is TGTGCCAGCAGTTACGATCTCGGGAACACTGAAGCTTTCTTT.

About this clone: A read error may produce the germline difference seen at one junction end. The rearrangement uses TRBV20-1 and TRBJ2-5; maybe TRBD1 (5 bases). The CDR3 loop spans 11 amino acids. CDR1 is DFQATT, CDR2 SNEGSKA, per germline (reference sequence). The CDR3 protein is CGLQDQETQYF. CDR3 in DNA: TGTGGTCTACAGGACCAAGAGACCCAGTACTTC.

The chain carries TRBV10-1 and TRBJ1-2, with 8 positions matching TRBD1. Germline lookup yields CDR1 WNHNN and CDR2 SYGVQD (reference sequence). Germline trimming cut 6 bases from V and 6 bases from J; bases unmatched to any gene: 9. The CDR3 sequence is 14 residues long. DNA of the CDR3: TGCGCCAGCAGCGGGGACAGGACTTACGATGGCTACACCTTC. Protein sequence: CASSGDRTYDGYTF.

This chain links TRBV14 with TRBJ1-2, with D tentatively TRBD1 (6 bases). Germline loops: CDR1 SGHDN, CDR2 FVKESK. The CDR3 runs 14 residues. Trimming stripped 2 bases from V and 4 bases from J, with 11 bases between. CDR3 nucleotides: TGTGCCAGCAGCCAATTCGGACAGCTCTATGGCTACACCTTC. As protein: CASSQFGQLYGYTF.

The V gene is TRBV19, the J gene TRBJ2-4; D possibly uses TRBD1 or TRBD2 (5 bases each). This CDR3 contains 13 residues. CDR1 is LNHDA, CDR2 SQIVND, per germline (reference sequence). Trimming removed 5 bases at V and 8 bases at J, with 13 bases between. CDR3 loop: CASSGGRLDIQYF. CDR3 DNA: TGTGCCAGTAGTGGGGGACGGCTTGACATTCAGTACTTC.

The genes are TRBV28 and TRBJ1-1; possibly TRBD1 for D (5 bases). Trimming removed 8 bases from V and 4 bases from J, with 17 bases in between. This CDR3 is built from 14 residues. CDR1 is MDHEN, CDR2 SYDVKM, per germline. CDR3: CASPSQGGATEAFF. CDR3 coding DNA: TGTGCCAGCCCTAGCCAGGGAGGCGCCACTGAAGCTTTCTTT.

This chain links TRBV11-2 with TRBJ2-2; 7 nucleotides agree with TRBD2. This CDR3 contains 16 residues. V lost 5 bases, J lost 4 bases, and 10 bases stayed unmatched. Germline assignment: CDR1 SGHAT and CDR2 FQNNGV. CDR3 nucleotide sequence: TGTGCCAGCAGCCCCCGGATCGCGGGAGCCACCGGGGAGCTGTTTTTT. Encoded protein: CASSPRIAGATGELFF.

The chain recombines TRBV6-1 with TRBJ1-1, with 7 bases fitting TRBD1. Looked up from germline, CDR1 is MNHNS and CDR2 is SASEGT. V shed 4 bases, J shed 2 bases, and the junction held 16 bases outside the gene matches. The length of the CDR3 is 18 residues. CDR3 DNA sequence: TGTGCCAGCAGTGTTATACCGGGACAGAGTTTCATAAACACTGAAGCTTTCTTT. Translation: CASSVIPGQSFINTEAFF.

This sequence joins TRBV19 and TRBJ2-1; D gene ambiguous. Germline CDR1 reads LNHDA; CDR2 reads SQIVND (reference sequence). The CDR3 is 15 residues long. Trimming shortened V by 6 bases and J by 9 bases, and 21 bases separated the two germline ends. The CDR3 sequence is CASSLPLSRLGEQFF. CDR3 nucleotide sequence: TGTGCCAGTAGCCTTCCATTGTCCAGACTCGGTGAGCAGTTCTTC.

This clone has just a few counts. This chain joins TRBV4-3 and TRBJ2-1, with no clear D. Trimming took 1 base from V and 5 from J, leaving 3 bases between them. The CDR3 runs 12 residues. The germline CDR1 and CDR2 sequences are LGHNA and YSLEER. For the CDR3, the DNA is TGCGCCAGCAGCCAAGCGGACAATGAGCAGTTCTTC. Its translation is CASSQADNEQFF.

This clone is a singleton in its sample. CDR3 bases: TGTGCCAGCAGTTATCCGTCGCGAAACCTGTTCACCATATATTTT. Encoded protein: CASSYPSRNLFTIYF. The chain has TRBV6-5 and TRBJ1-3; D remains unclear. This CDR3 has 15 amino acids. CDR1 is MNHEY and CDR2 is SVGAGI in the germline V gene. V was clipped by 3 bases and J by 9 bases, with 18 bases between them.

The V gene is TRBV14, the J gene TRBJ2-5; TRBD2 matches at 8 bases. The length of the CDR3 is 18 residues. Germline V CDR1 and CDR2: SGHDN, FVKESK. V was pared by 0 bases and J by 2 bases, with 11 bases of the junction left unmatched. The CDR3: CASSQDKLAAYRQETQYF. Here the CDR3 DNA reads TGTGCCAGCAGCCAAGATAAACTAGCGGCGTATCGTCAAGAGACCCAGTACTTC. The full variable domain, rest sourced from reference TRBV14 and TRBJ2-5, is EAGVTQFPSHSVIEKGQTVTLRCDPISGHDNLYWYRRVMGKEIKFLLHFVKESKQDESGMPNNRFLAERTGGTYSTLKVQPAELEDSGVYFCASSQDKLAAYRQETQYFGPGTRLLVL.